These T cell receptor beta chains were read from a single sample in a study of identical twins. MiXCR was run by TCRdb on the 5' RACE reads, yielding one entry per CDR3 protein. The sample consists of hundreds of thousands of distinct CDR3 sequences, roughly 8.6% of them appearing once. These data also formed part of another study, on yellow fever vaccine responses in identical twins.

What was sequenced was memory (CD45RO+) T cells sorted from blood. These receptor sequences come from a woman between 18 and 29 years old in good health. Each CDR3 is given without its conserved first and last residue.

v_call	j_call	cdr3_aa
TRBV28	TRBJ2-5	ASSSGTAQQETQY
TRBV6-1	TRBJ1-1	ASRRGVYEAF
TRBV12-3/TRBV12-4	TRBJ1-1	ASSFAGQGTEAF
TRBV20-1	TRBJ2-5	CAREAVPSGGAQETQY
TRBV2	TRBJ1-2	TLCLDPRWQGIYYGYT
TRBV10-3	TRBJ2-1	AISDGTSGRGNEQF
TRBV4-2	TRBJ2-3	ASSQDSGTDTQY
TRBV7-8	TRBJ1-1	ASSPSGVQAEAF
TRBV4-2	TRBJ2-1	ASSQDRVSNVYNEQF
TRBV18	TRBJ2-6	ASSPDGGSSGANVLT
TRBV11-3	TRBJ2-1	ASSLFNSDNEQF
TRBV25-1	TRBJ2-1	ASSRDGDSLSYNEQF
TRBV5-5	TRBJ1-6	ASNQGDTNSPLH
TRBV25-1	TRBJ2-7	ASSEYRESRYEQY
TRBV5-1	TRBJ2-1	ASSFQISGRTLNNEQF
TRBV2	TRBJ2-5	ASTPGLAGTQY
TRBV5-8	TRBJ2-7	ASSATSGVTYEQY
TRBV4-1	TRBJ2-5	ASSHNFLAQETQY